This paragraph reports one TCR beta chain. The source of the sample is a study of blood T cell repertoires in COVID-19. Study overall: Nucleic acid was either cDNA or gDNA, and it came from T cells, B-cell-depleted T cells, or PBMCs.

CDR1 is SGHAT, CDR2 FQNNGV, per germline. Trimming took off 5 bases at V and 3 bases at J, with 10 bases between the two ends. The CDR3 covers 13 residues. In the authors' methods: The assay estimated nucleated cells by amplifying reference gene primers. This table comes from immunoSEQ multiplex PCR, and its TCRdb copy is limited to in-frame clones, with some not included. Clonal size and the V and J genes are those of that table, whereas D and trimming came from the DNA. This sample carries 150,000 or so clones, roughly 87% of them seen once, and the ten largest clones take around 1.6%. The receptor comes from a woman between 45 and 60 years old with acute or convalescent COVID-19. Sequencing was done on a sample of peripheral blood. The chain carries TRBV11-2 and TRBJ1-1; D gene uncertain. CDR3 amino acids: CASSTSGYTEAFF. CDR3 nucleotides: TGTGCCAGCAGCACAAGCGGTTACACTGAAGCTTTCTTT.